The rows below give T cell receptor beta chains drawn from one sample of a study of blood T cell repertoires in COVID-19. Produced via immunoSEQ multiplex PCR; TCRdb's table is partial and in-frame only. The sample lists around 320,000 clones; 90% were seen once. Sequenced: PBMCs or T cells enriched from blood (not recorded which). The receptors originated from a woman between 18 and 29 years old with acute COVID-19. CDR3s include the opening cysteine and the closing phenylalanine or tryptophan. Fields, in order: J gene, D gene, clone size, V gene, CDR3 protein, CDR3 DNA. A D gene is named only where the DNA matches it firmly. Size is omitted from some rows. Given values are once, few, many or a class for expanded clones.

j_call: TRBJ2-1; d_call: -; clone_size: -; v_call: TRBV11-3; cdr3_aa: CASSPGGGRGRYNEQFF; cdr3_nt: TGTGCCAGCAGCCCTGGAGGGGGTCGCGGGAGATACAATGAGCAGTTCTTC
j_call: TRBJ2-1; d_call: TRBD2; clone_size: -; v_call: TRBV7-9; cdr3_aa: CASSARELAANEQFF; cdr3_nt: TGTGCCAGCAGCGCCCGGGAACTAGCGGCCAATGAGCAGTTCTTC
j_call: TRBJ2-7; d_call: TRBD2; clone_size: -; v_call: TRBV5-1; cdr3_aa: CASSYLAGASEQYF; cdr3_nt: TGCGCCAGCAGCTACCTAGCGGGAGCGAGCGAGCAGTACTTC
j_call: TRBJ2-6; d_call: -; clone_size: -; v_call: TRBV28; cdr3_aa: CASSTGSSGANVLTF; cdr3_nt: TGTGCCAGCAGTACAGGGAGCTCTGGGGCCAACGTCCTGACTTTC
j_call: TRBJ2-7; d_call: -; clone_size: -; v_call: TRBV5-1; cdr3_aa: CASSPWAPSSYEQYF; cdr3_nt: TGCGCCAGCAGCCCTTGGGCCCCCAGCTCCTACGAGCAGTACTTC
j_call: TRBJ1-2; d_call: -; clone_size: -; v_call: TRBV3-1/TRBV3-2; cdr3_aa: CASSLYHTGTDYGYTF; cdr3_nt: TGTGCCAGCAGCCTCTACCATACCGGCACAGACTATGGCTACACCTTC
j_call: TRBJ1-3; d_call: TRBD1; clone_size: -; v_call: TRBV28; cdr3_aa: CASSLFDRGGGNTIYF; cdr3_nt: TGTGCCAGCAGTTTATTTGACAGGGGGGGAGGAAACACCATATATTTT
j_call: TRBJ1-1; d_call: -; clone_size: many; v_call: TRBV6-1; cdr3_aa: CASSERGFLSTEAFF; cdr3_nt: TGTGCCAGCAGTGAGAGGGGGTTCCTGAGCACTGAAGCTTTCTTT
j_call: TRBJ2-1; d_call: -; clone_size: -; v_call: TRBV5-1; cdr3_aa: CASRRTASHNEQFF; cdr3_nt: TGCGCCAGCAGGCGTACCGCTTCTCACAATGAGCAGTTCTTC
j_call: TRBJ1-5; d_call: -; clone_size: -; v_call: TRBV19; cdr3_aa: CASRPHRENQPQHF; cdr3_nt: TGTGCCAGTAGACCCCACAGGGAGAATCAGCCCCAGCATTTT
j_call: TRBJ2-1; d_call: TRBD1; clone_size: -; v_call: TRBV5-8; cdr3_aa: CASKNSRVDRASNEQFF; cdr3_nt: TGTGCCAGCAAAAATTCACGAGTGGACAGGGCTTCCAATGAGCAGTTCTTC
j_call: TRBJ2-1; d_call: TRBD2; clone_size: -; v_call: TRBV3-1/TRBV3-2; cdr3_aa: CASSSSSGRTSRRNEQFF; cdr3_nt: TGTGCCAGCAGCTCTTCCAGCGGGAGAACGTCAAGACGCAATGAGCAGTTCTTC
j_call: TRBJ2-5; d_call: -; clone_size: -; v_call: TRBV19; cdr3_aa: CASSTQIQETQYF; cdr3_nt: TGTGCCAGTAGTACTCAGATCCAAGAGACCCAGTACTTC
j_call: TRBJ1-1; d_call: -; clone_size: -; v_call: TRBV4-1; cdr3_aa: CASSPEDRRTEAFF; cdr3_nt: TGCGCCAGCAGCCCAGAAGACAGGCGGACTGAAGCTTTCTTT
j_call: TRBJ2-7; d_call: TRBD2; clone_size: -; v_call: TRBV7-3; cdr3_aa: CASSYSAGGEQYF; cdr3_nt: TGTGCCAGCAGCTACTCAGCGGGAGGGGAGCAGTACTTC
j_call: TRBJ2-1; d_call: TRBD2; clone_size: -; v_call: TRBV28; cdr3_aa: CASSPGPGGNEQFF; cdr3_nt: TGTGCCAGCAGTCCGGGACCGGGGGGGAATGAGCAGTTCTTC
j_call: TRBJ2-2; d_call: TRBD2; clone_size: -; v_call: TRBV28; cdr3_aa: CASSLKAGGYGELFF; cdr3_nt: TGTGCCAGCAGTTTGAAGGCGGGAGGTTACGGGGAGCTGTTTTTT
j_call: TRBJ2-2; d_call: -; clone_size: -; v_call: TRBV2; cdr3_aa: CASSRQDANTGELFF; cdr3_nt: TGTGCCAGCAGTCGACAGGACGCGAACACCGGGGAGCTGTTTTTT
j_call: TRBJ1-2; d_call: TRBD1; clone_size: -; v_call: TRBV28; cdr3_aa: CASRMGGTGYNYGYTF; cdr3_nt: TGTGCCAGCAGAATGGGGGGGACAGGGTACAACTATGGCTACACCTTC
j_call: TRBJ2-1; d_call: TRBD2; clone_size: -; v_call: TRBV28; cdr3_aa: CASLGPTSGLYNEQFF; cdr3_nt: TGTGCCAGCCTGGGGCCGACTAGCGGGCTGTACAATGAGCAGTTCTTC
j_call: TRBJ1-3; d_call: -; clone_size: -; v_call: TRBV19; cdr3_aa: CASRTGPAGNTIYF; cdr3_nt: TGTGCCAGTAGGACAGGTCCGGCCGGAAACACCATATATTTT
j_call: TRBJ2-1; d_call: TRBD1; clone_size: -; v_call: TRBV3-1/TRBV3-2; cdr3_aa: CASRQGTYNEQFF; cdr3_nt: TGTGCCAGCCGACAGGGCACCTACAATGAGCAGTTCTTC
j_call: TRBJ2-2; d_call: TRBD1; clone_size: -; v_call: TRBV5-1; cdr3_aa: CASSVTGAAGELFF; cdr3_nt: TGCGCCAGCAGCGTTACAGGGGCCGCCGGGGAGCTGTTTTTT
j_call: TRBJ1-5; d_call: -; clone_size: -; v_call: TRBV7-7; cdr3_aa: CASSNLGVAGGGLIDNQPQHF; cdr3_nt: TGTGCTAGCAGCAACCTCGGCGTTGCGGGGGGGGGACTAATCGACAATCAGCCCCAGCATTTT
j_call: TRBJ2-2; d_call: TRBD2; clone_size: -; v_call: TRBV14; cdr3_aa: CASSSGTTRGGELFF; cdr3_nt: TGTGCCAGCAGCTCCGGGACTACCCGGGGCGGGGAGCTGTTTTTT
j_call: TRBJ1-1; d_call: -; clone_size: -; v_call: TRBV28; cdr3_aa: CASKYSEGGGRMNTEAFF; cdr3_nt: TGTGCCAGCAAATACTCGGAGGGGGGAGGGAGGATGAACACTGAAGCTTTCTTT
j_call: TRBJ2-5; d_call: -; clone_size: -; v_call: TRBV9; cdr3_aa: CASSPAVQETQYF; cdr3_nt: TGTGCCAGCAGCCCGGCGGTCCAAGAGACCCAGTACTTC
j_call: TRBJ1-5; d_call: -; clone_size: -; v_call: TRBV2; cdr3_aa: CASSLRLAGDQPQHF; cdr3_nt: TGTGCCAGCAGTCTCCGACTAGCGGGGGATCAGCCCCAGCATTTT
j_call: TRBJ2-1; d_call: -; clone_size: -; v_call: TRBV4-1; cdr3_aa: CASSQTDSSFGEQFF; cdr3_nt: TGCGCCAGCAGCCAGACAGATTCCTCTTTTGGTGAGCAGTTCTTC
j_call: TRBJ2-4; d_call: TRBD2; clone_size: -; v_call: TRBV28; cdr3_aa: CASSLAGENIQYF; cdr3_nt: TGTGCCAGCAGTTTAGCGGGAGAAAACATTCAGTACTTC
j_call: TRBJ1-5; d_call: -; clone_size: -; v_call: TRBV27; cdr3_aa: CASSYTGFGQPQHF; cdr3_nt: TGTGCCAGCAGCTATACAGGGTTTGGTCAGCCCCAGCATTTT
j_call: TRBJ1-3; d_call: TRBD1; clone_size: -; v_call: TRBV28; cdr3_aa: CASSPPDRSFGNTIYF; cdr3_nt: TGTGCCAGCAGTCCGCCGGACAGGTCGTTTGGAAACACCATATATTTT
j_call: TRBJ1-3; d_call: TRBD1; clone_size: many; v_call: TRBV3-1/TRBV3-2; cdr3_aa: CASSLRDRGSGNTIYF; cdr3_nt: TGTGCCAGCAGCCTCCGGGACAGGGGGAGTGGAAACACCATATATTTT
j_call: TRBJ2-7; d_call: -; clone_size: -; v_call: TRBV5-4; cdr3_aa: CASSLDGGMSYEQYF; cdr3_nt: TGTGCCAGCAGCTTGGATGGAGGGATGAGCTACGAGCAGTACTTC
j_call: TRBJ1-2; d_call: TRBD1; clone_size: -; v_call: TRBV11-2; cdr3_aa: CASSSQRGQGMDGYTF; cdr3_nt: TGTGCCAGCAGCTCTCAACGGGGACAGGGTATGGATGGCTACACCTTC
j_call: TRBJ2-7; d_call: TRBD1; clone_size: -; v_call: TRBV23-1; cdr3_aa: CASSPPPRGQVFATYEQYF; cdr3_nt: TGCGCCAGCAGTCCGCCCCCAAGGGGACAGGTCTTTGCGACCTACGAGCAGTACTTC
j_call: TRBJ1-2; d_call: TRBD1; clone_size: -; v_call: TRBV27; cdr3_aa: CASSPSRDRPTGGYTF; cdr3_nt: TGTGCCAGCAGCCCGTCCCGGGACAGGCCCACGGGGGGCTACACCTTC
j_call: TRBJ2-7; d_call: -; clone_size: -; v_call: TRBV10-3; cdr3_aa: CAISHRSGSPYEQYF; cdr3_nt: TGTGCCATCAGTCACCGGAGCGGGTCCCCCTACGAGCAGTACTTC
j_call: TRBJ2-7; d_call: -; clone_size: -; v_call: TRBV11-2; cdr3_aa: CASSLDYPNEQYF; cdr3_nt: TGTGCCAGCAGCTTAGACTACCCCAACGAGCAGTACTTC
j_call: TRBJ2-3; d_call: TRBD2; clone_size: -; v_call: TRBV7-2; cdr3_aa: CASSPSMGEREGTDTQYF; cdr3_nt: TGTGCCAGCAGCCCGAGCATGGGAGAGCGGGAGGGCACAGATACGCAGTATTTT
j_call: TRBJ2-5; d_call: TRBD1; clone_size: -; v_call: TRBV7-9; cdr3_aa: CASSPAGGRTQYF; cdr3_nt: TGTGCCAGCAGCCCAGCAGGGGGCCGGACCCAGTACTTC
j_call: TRBJ1-2; d_call: -; clone_size: -; v_call: TRBV24-1; cdr3_aa: CATSEATQPYGYTF; cdr3_nt: TGTGCCACCAGTGAGGCAACACAGCCCTATGGCTACACCTTC
j_call: TRBJ2-1; d_call: -; clone_size: -; v_call: TRBV19; cdr3_aa: CASSDPRDFYNEQFF; cdr3_nt: TGTGCCAGTAGTGACCCCAGGGACTTCTACAATGAGCAGTTCTTC
j_call: TRBJ2-1; d_call: -; clone_size: -; v_call: TRBV21-1; cdr3_aa: CASSKGKTSGSTYNEQFF; cdr3_nt: TGTGCCAGCAGCAAAGGAAAGACTAGCGGGAGTACGTACAATGAGCAGTTCTTC
j_call: TRBJ2-1; d_call: TRBD1; clone_size: few; v_call: TRBV5-1; cdr3_aa: CASSLSGQGGGEQFF; cdr3_nt: TGCGCCAGCAGCTTGTCGGGACAGGGGGGAGGTGAGCAGTTCTTC
j_call: TRBJ2-3; d_call: -; clone_size: -; v_call: TRBV7-2; cdr3_aa: CASSQWRTDTQYF; cdr3_nt: TGTGCCAGCAGCCAGTGGCGCACAGATACGCAGTATTTT
j_call: TRBJ2-7; d_call: TRBD1; clone_size: -; v_call: TRBV6-5; cdr3_aa: CASSWDTGDEQYF; cdr3_nt: TGTGCCAGCAGTTGGGATACAGGGGACGAGCAGTACTTC
j_call: TRBJ1-6; d_call: TRBD1; clone_size: -; v_call: TRBV9; cdr3_aa: CASSVKRTGQSYNSPLHF; cdr3_nt: TGTGCCAGCAGCGTCAAAAGGACAGGGCAATCCTATAATTCACCCCTCCACTTT
j_call: TRBJ2-5; d_call: TRBD2; clone_size: -; v_call: TRBV9; cdr3_aa: CASSVGSGNLETQYF; cdr3_nt: TGTGCCAGCAGCGTCGGTAGCGGGAATTTAGAGACCCAGTACTTC
j_call: TRBJ1-5; d_call: TRBD1; clone_size: -; v_call: TRBV19; cdr3_aa: CASTVGTGGSNSNQPQHF; cdr3_nt: TGTGCCAGTACCGTAGGGACAGGGGGTTCAAATAGCAATCAGCCCCAGCATTTT
j_call: TRBJ2-5; d_call: TRBD2; clone_size: -; v_call: TRBV4-1; cdr3_aa: CASSQVGGSSEETQYF; cdr3_nt: TGCGCCAGCAGCCAAGTTGGCGGGAGTTCCGAAGAGACCCAGTACTTC